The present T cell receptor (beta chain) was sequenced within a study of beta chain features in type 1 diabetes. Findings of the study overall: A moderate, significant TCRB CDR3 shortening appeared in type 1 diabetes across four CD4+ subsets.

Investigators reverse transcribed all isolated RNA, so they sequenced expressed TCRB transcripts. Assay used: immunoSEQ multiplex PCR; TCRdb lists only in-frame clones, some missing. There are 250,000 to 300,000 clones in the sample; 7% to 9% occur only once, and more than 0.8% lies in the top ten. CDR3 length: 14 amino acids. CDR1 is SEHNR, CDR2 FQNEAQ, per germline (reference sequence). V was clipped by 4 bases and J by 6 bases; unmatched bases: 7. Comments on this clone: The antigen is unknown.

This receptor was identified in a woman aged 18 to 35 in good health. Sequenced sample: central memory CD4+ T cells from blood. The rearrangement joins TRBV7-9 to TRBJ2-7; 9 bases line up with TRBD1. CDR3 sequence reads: CASSSSGTGFEQYV. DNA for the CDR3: TGTGCCAGCAGCTCCTCCGGGACAGGGTTCGAGCAGTACGTC.